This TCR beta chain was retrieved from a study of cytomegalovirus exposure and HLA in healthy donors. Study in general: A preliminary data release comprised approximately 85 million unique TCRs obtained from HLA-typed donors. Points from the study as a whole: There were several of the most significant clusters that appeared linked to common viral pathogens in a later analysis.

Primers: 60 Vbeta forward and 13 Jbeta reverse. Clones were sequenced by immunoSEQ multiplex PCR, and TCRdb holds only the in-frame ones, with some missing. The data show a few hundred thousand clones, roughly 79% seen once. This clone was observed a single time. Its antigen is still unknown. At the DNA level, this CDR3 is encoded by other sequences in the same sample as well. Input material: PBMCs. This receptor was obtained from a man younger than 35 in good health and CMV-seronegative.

The CDR3 sequence: CASSLDSYNEQFF. The CDR3, as DNA: TGTGCCAGCAGCTTGGACAGTTACAATGAGCAGTTCTTC. The V call is TRBV7-9, the J call TRBJ2-1, with a tentative D call TRBD1 (6 bases). V lost 3 bases to trimming and J lost 4 bases, with 7 bases between them. The CDR3 has 13 amino acids. CDR1 is SEHNR, CDR2 FQNEAQ, per germline (reference sequence).